The entry that follows covers one T cell receptor (beta chain) sequence. Its antigen is as yet unknown. The V gene lost 6 bases and the J gene lost 2 bases, with 9 bases spanning the gap. In germline, CDR1 is ENHRY, CDR2 SYGVKD. This CDR3 spans 13 amino acids. The data stem from a study of shared clonotypes between healthy human individuals. Study as a whole: Per-donor plates numbered three CD4 naive, three CD4 memory, two CD8 naive and one CD8 memory.

Sequencing was performed with immunoSEQ multiplex PCR; in TCRdb, only in-frame clones are kept and a portion is missing. The sample lists approximately 320,000 clones, around 87% seen once, with around 15% in the top ten. Study findings and constraints: Around 5.3% of naive CD4 clonotypes were shared across several donors.

The TCR originated in a man younger than 35 in good health. The chain combines TRBV10-3 with TRBJ2-3, with a weak D call TRBD2 (5 bases). The source material was memory CD8+ T cells sorted from blood. Specified subset: CD45RO+ cells pooled with CCR7-negative TemRA cells. CDR3 DNA: TGTGCCATCAGGGGAGTGGACACAGATACGCAGTATTTT. Protein product: CAIRGVDTDTQYF.